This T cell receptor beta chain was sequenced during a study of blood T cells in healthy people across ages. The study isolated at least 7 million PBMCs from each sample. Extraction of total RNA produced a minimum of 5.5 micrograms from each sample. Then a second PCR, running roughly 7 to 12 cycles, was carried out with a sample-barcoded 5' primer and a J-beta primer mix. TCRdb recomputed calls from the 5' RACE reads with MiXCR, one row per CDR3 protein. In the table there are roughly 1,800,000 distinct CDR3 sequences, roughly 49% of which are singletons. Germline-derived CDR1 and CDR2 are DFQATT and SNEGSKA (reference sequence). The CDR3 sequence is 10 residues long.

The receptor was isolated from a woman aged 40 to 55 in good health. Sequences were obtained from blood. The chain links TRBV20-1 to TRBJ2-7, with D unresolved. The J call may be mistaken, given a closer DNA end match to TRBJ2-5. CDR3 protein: CSAMSLTQYF. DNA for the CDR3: TGCAGTGCTATGTCATTGACCCAGTACTTC.